This T cell receptor (beta chain) was identified in a study of blood T cell repertoires in COVID-19. Study overall: Spain, Italy and the United States supplied samples that represented acute and convalescent COVID-19. T cells, B-cell-depleted T cells, or PBMCs provided the cDNA or gDNA that served as material.

Trimming left V 3 bases short and J 5 bases short, with 21 bases between. The CDR3 loop spans 17 amino acids. Germline V gene lookup returns CDR1 MGHRA and CDR2 YSYEKL. In the original workflow: Cell counts per sample came from amplifying reference gene primers. Profiling relied on immunoSEQ multiplex PCR, and the TCRdb table lists in-frame clones only, not all of them. From that table come the V and J calls and clone size; the DNA was used to work out D and trimming. The sample holds tens of thousands of clones, over 65% seen once. The rearrangement joins TRBV4-1 to TRBJ2-3; tentative D call: TRBD1 (6 bases). The origin of this receptor is a human donor in a cohort sampled during active COVID-19. The sequenced material came from peripheral blood. The CDR3 sequence is CASSQDGTRTLGDTQYF. In DNA, the CDR3 is TGCGCCAGCAGCCAGGATGGGACACGAACGCTGGGAGATACGCAGTATTTT.